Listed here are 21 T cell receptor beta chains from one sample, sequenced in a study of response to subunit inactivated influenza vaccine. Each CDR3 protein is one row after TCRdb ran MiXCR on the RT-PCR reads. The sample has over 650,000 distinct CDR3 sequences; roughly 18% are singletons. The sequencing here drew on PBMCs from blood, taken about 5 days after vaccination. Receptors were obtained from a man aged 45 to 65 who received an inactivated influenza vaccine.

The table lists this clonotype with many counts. The CDR3: CSVRLETYEQYF. The CDR3 DNA follows: TGCAGCGTGAGACTGGAGACCTACGAGCAGTACTTC. The chain joins TRBV29-1 to TRBJ2-7; D gene uncertain. Germline CDR1 is SQVTM and CDR2 is ANQGSEA. Trimming left V 6 bases short and J 2 bases short, with 11 bases between. CDR3 length: 12 amino acids.

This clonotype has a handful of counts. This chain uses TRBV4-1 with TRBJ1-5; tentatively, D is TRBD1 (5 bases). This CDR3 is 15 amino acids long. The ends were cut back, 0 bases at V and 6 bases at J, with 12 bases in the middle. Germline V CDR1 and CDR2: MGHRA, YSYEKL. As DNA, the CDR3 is TGCGCCAGCAGCCAAGATATCGGCAGGGCTCAGCCCCAGCATTTT. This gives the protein CASSQDIGRAQPQHF.

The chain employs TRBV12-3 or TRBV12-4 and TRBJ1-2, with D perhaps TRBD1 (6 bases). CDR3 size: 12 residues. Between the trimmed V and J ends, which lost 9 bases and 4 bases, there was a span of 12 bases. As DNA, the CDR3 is TGTGCCAGTAACACAGGGCCCTATGGCTACACCTTC. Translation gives CASNTGPYGYTF.

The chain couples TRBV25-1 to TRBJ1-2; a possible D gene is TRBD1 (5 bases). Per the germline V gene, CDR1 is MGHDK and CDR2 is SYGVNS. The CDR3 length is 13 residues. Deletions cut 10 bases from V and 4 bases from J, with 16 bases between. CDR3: CATRRGELYGYTF. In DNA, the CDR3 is TGTGCCACCAGACGGGGGGAACTCTATGGCTACACCTTC.

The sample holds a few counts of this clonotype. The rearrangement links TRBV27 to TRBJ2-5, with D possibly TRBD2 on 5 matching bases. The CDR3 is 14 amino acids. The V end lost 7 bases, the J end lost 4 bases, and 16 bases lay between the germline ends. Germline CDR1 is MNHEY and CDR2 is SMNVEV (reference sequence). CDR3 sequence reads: CASKKNLGGETQYF. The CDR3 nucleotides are TGTGCCAGCAAGAAGAACCTTGGAGGAGAGACCCAGTACTTC.

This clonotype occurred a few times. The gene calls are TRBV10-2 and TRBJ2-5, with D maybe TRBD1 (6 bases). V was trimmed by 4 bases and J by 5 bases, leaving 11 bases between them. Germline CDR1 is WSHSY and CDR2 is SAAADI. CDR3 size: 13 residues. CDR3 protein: CASSAGVEETQYF. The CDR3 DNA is TGCGCCAGCAGTGCAGGGGTAGAGGAGACCCAGTACTTC.

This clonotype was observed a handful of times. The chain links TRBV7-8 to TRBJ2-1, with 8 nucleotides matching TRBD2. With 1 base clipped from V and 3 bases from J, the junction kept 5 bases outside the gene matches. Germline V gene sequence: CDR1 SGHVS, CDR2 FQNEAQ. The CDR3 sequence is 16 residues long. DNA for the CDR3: TGTGCCAGCAGCTTAGACAGCGGGAGTAGCTACAATGAGCAGTTCTTC. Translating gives CASSLDSGSSYNEQFF.

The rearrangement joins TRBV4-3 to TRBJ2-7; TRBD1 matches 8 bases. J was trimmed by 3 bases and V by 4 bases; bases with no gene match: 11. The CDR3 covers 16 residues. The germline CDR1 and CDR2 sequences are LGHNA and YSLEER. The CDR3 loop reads CASSRKTQGAGYEQYF. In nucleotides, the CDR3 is TGCGCCAGCAGCCGGAAGACGCAGGGGGCTGGCTACGAGCAGTACTTC.

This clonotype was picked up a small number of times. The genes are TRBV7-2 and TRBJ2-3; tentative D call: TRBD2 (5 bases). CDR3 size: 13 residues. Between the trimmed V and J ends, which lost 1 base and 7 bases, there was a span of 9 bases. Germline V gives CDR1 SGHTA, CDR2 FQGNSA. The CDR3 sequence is CASSLEDGNTQYF. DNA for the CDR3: TGTGCCAGCAGCTTAGAGGACGGGAATACGCAGTATTTT. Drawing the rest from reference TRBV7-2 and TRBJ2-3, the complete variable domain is GAGVSQSPSNKVTEKGKDVELRCDPISGHTALYWYRQSLGQGLEFLIYFQGNSAPDKSGLPSDRFSAERTGGSVSTLTIQRTQQEDSAVYLCASSLEDGNTQYFGPGTRLTVL.

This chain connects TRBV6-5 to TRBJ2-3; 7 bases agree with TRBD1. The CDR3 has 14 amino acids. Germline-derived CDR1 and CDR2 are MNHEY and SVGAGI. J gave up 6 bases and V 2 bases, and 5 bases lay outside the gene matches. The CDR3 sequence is CASSYDREKDTQYF. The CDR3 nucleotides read TGTGCCAGCAGTTACGACAGGGAGAAGGATACGCAGTATTTT.

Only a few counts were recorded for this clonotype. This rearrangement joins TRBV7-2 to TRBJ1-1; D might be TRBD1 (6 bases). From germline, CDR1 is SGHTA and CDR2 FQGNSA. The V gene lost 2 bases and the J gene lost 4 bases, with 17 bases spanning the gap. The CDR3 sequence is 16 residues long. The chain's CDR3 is CASSLRGGFRATEAFF. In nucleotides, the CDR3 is TGTGCCAGCAGCTTAAGGGGGGGATTCAGGGCCACTGAAGCTTTCTTT.

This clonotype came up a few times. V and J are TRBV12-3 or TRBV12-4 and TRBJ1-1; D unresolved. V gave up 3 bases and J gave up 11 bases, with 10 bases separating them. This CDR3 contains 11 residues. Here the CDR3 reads CASSFTGMAFF. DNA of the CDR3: TGTGCCAGCAGTTTCACGGGGATGGCTTTCTTT.

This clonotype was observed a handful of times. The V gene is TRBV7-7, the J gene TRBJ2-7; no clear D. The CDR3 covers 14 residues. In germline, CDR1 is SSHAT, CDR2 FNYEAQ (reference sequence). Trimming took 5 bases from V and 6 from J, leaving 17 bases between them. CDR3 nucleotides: TGTGCCAGCAGCCCTAGGACCGACGGGTCCGAGCAGTACTTC. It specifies CASSPRTDGSEQYF.

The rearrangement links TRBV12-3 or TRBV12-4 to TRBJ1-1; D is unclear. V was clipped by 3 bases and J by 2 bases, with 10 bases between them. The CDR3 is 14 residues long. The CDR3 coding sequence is TGTGCCAGCAGTTTCAAGGGAGGTAACACTGAAGCTTTCTTT. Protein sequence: CASSFKGGNTEAFF.

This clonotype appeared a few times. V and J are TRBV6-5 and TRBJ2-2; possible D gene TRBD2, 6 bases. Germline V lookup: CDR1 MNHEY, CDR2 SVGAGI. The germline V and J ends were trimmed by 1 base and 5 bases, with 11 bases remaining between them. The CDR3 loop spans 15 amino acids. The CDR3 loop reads CASSYWWGETGELFF. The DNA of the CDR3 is TGTGCCAGCAGTTACTGGTGGGGGGAAACCGGGGAGCTGTTTTTT.

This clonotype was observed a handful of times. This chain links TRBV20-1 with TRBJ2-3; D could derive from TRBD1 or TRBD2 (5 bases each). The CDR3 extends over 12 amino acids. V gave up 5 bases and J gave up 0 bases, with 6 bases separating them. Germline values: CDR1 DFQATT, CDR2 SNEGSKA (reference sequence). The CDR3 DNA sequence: TGCAGTGCTGGGGACAGCACAGATACGCAGTATTTT. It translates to CSAGDSTDTQYF.

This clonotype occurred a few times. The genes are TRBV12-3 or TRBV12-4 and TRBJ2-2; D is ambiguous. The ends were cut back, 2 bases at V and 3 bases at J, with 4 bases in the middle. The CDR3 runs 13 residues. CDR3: CASSLFDTGELFF. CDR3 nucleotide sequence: TGTGCCAGCAGTTTATTTGACACCGGGGAGCTGTTTTTT.

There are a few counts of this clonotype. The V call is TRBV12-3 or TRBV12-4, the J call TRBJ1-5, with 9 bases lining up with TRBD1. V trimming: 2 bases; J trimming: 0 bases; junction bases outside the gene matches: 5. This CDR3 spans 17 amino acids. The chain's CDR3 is CASSLTTTGGSNQPQHF. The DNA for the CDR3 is TGTGCCAGCAGTTTAACTACGACAGGGGGTAGCAATCAGCCCCAGCATTTT.

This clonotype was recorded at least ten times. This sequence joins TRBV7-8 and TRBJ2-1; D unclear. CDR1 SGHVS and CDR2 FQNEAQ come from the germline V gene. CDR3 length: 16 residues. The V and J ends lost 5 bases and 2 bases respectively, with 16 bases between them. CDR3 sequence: CASSHRRTIPYNEQFF. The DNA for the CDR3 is TGTGCCAGCAGCCACCGCCGGACGATCCCCTACAATGAGCAGTTCTTC.

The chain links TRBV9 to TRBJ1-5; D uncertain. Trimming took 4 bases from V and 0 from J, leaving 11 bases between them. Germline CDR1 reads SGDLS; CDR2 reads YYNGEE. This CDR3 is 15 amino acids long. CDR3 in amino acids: CASSSDGDSNQPQHF. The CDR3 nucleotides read TGTGCCAGCAGCTCCGACGGTGATAGCAATCAGCCCCAGCATTTT.

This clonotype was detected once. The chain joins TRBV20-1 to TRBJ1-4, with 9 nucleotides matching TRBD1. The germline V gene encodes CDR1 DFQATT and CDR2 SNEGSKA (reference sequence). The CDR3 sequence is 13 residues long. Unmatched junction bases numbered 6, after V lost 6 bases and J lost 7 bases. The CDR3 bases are TGCAGTGCCATTGGACAGGGGAGTGAAAAACTGTTTTTT. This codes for CSAIGQGSEKLFF.